This T cell receptor beta chain was retrieved from a study of cytomegalovirus exposure and HLA in healthy donors. By sample fraction, this clone is medium-sized (0.01 to 0.1%). Assay: immunoSEQ multiplex PCR; the TCRdb copy retains only in-frame clones and omits some. The sample records fewer than 200,000 clones, more than 75% being singletons. The CDR3 has 16 residues. The V gene lost 0 bases and the J gene lost 5 bases, with 16 bases spanning the gap. Per the germline V gene, CDR1 is SEHNR and CDR2 is FQNEAQ (reference sequence). The chain employs TRBV7-9 and TRBJ1-2, with D perhaps TRBD1 (5 bases). The sample taken for sequencing was PBMCs. The receptor comes from a woman aged 25 to 39 in good health and CMV-seronegative. CDR3 region: CASSLAAGQALYGYTF. Written as DNA, the CDR3 is TGTGCCAGCAGCTTAGCCGCAGGACAAGCCCTATATGGCTACACCTTC.